This note documents a single T cell receptor (beta chain) sequence. This probably arose from a read error, given a far larger clone one base away. Other DNA variants within this sample encode the same CDR3. Documented treatment: randomized to nivolumab then ipilimumab (arm A) or the reverse (arm B). Patients had received no earlier DNA-damaging chemotherapy. Live CD3+CD8+ CD19− CD56− cells were sorted from PBMCs. This sample stems from a study of sequential checkpoint blockade in melanoma. Study background: Arm A got nivolumab then ipilimumab; arm B the reverse, 1:1. Maintenance nivolumab came after either treatment sequence.

Assay: immunoSEQ multiplex PCR; the TCRdb copy retains only in-frame clones and omits some. The profile shows 5,000 or so clones, roughly 76% of them singletons. Germline-derived CDR1 and CDR2 are SEHNR and FQNEAQ (reference sequence). With 5 bases removed from V and 2 bases from J, the gap between germline ends came to 19 bases. The CDR3 totals 17 residues. The source material was CD8+ T cells sorted from blood (inferred from file names), sampled from a patient given nivolumab and ipilimumab in sequence. This chain joins TRBV7-9 and TRBJ1-3; D gene uncertain. This receptor was obtained from a human patient with melanoma. Some clones in this sample may be carry-over from other donors' samples. The CDR3 region is CASSQRYGGRTGNTIYF. The DNA for the CDR3 is TGTGCCAGCAGCCAACGGTACGGAGGCAGGACTGGAAACACCATATATTTT.